The rows below give T cell receptor beta chains drawn from one sample of a study of blood T cell repertoires in COVID-19. Profiled with immunoSEQ multiplex PCR; TCRdb holds only in-frame clones, not every one. The sample includes about 280,000 clones, 87% of them seen just once. The source material was PBMCs or T cells enriched from blood (not recorded which). The origin of the receptors is a woman between 35 and 50 years old who had recovered from COVID-19. The CDR3 runs from the conserved cysteine through the conserved F or W. D genes are given only for firm matches. Clone size is not always given. Where it is, it says once, few, many or a class for expanded clones.

v_gene	abundance	d_gene	j_gene	CDR3nt	CDR3aa
TRBV28	NA	NA	TRBJ1-1	TGTGCCAGCATATACAGGGACGACACTGAAGCTTTCTTT	CASIYRDDTEAFF
TRBV6-5	NA	NA	TRBJ2-1	TGTGCCAGCAGTTACGGGGCTCGCTCCTACAATGAGCAGTTCTTC	CASSYGARSYNEQFF
TRBV6-5	NA	TRBD2	TRBJ2-1	TGTGCCAGCAGAACTAGCGGGACCAGCAATGAGCAGTTCTTC	CASRTSGTSNEQFF
TRBV4-3	NA	NA	TRBJ1-4	TGCGCCAGCAGCCTCGGACAGACTAATGAAAAACTGTTTTTT	CASSLGQTNEKLFF
TRBV27	once	NA	TRBJ2-7	TGTGCCAGCAGTGTCTCAACACAGGGCCCTTACGAGCAGTACTTC	CASSVSTQGPYEQYF
TRBV5-6	NA	TRBD1	TRBJ1-5	TGTGCCAGCAGCTTACAGGGGGCGAGTCAGCCCCAGCATTTT	CASSLQGASQPQHF
TRBV11-2	NA	TRBD2	TRBJ2-1	TGTGCCAGCAGCTTAGAATTCCAGTTCCTTCCTAGCGGGAGGCTAGGCGAGCAGTTCTTC	CASSLEFQFLPSGRLGEQFF
TRBV24-1	NA	TRBD2	TRBJ2-3	TGTGCCACCAGTGAGGCTAGCGGATTCACAGATACGCAGTATTTT	CATSEASGFTDTQYF
TRBV7-2	NA	NA	TRBJ2-7	TGTGCCAGCAGCTTAGAGGTGGGAGTGAGCGAGCAGTACTTC	CASSLEVGVSEQYF
TRBV6-6	many	TRBD2	TRBJ2-3	TGTGCCAGCAGCCCCGGGGGGAGGGATACGCAGTATTTT	CASSPGGRDTQYF
TRBV28	NA	NA	TRBJ2-7	TGTGCCAGCACCCGAGGAAGGAATGCCTACGAGCAGTACTTC	CASTRGRNAYEQYF
TRBV18	NA	TRBD2	TRBJ2-1	TGTGCCAGCTCCGTACGGACTAGGAGTTACAATGAGCAGTTCTTC	CASSVRTRSYNEQFF
TRBV27	NA	TRBD2	TRBJ2-1	TGTGCCAGCAGTTTTAGGGTACCGGGACTAGCGGGAAAGAATGAGCAGTTCTTC	CASSFRVPGLAGKNEQFF
TRBV6-6	NA	TRBD2	TRBJ2-1	TGTGCCAGCAGTTTGGCGGGAGCAGCCTCCTACAATGAGCAGTTCTTC	CASSLAGAASYNEQFF
TRBV11-2	once	NA	TRBJ1-2	TGTGCCAGCAGCTTAGGGGGGCGGGCACAGGATGGCTACACCTTC	CASSLGGRAQDGYTF
TRBV7-3	few	TRBD2	TRBJ2-7	TGTGCCAGCAGCTTAGCGGGAGGGGAGTACGAGCAGTACTTC	CASSLAGGEYEQYF
TRBV28	NA	TRBD1	TRBJ2-7	TGTGCCAGCAGTTTGCAGGGGGATCCCGACGAGCAGTACTTC	CASSLQGDPDEQYF
TRBV5-1	NA	NA	TRBJ1-1	TGCGCCAGCAGCTTGGCGGTGCTAGGCACTGAAGCTTTCTTT	CASSLAVLGTEAFF
TRBV19	NA	NA	TRBJ1-2	TGTGCCAGTAGCGACGGGGGGAAGGGGTATGGCTACACCTTC	CASSDGGKGYGYTF
TRBV6-2/TRBV6-3	NA	TRBD2	TRBJ2-7	TGTGCCAGCAGCCTGGGACTAGCGGGCCCCTACGAGCAGTACTTC	CASSLGLAGPYEQYF